This T cell receptor (beta chain) stems from a study of tumor-infiltrating lymphocytes in primary liver carcinoma. Study-wide background: Recorded tumor stage was T1-T3 N0M0, with diameters of roughly 4.2 to 10 cm.

RNA and DNA were co-extracted from about 20-30 mg of unsorted bulk tissue. J lost 12 bases, V lost 6 bases, and 11 bases had no gene match. The CDR3 runs to 12 residues. CDR1 and CDR2 from the germline V gene are SQVTM and ANQGSEA. The input was 450 to 500 ng total RNA; TCR beta cDNA was made from it with a constant-region primer. Slightly modified ARM-PCR with three nested multiplex PCR rounds yielded TCR beta libraries. For around 9 cycles apiece, the opening two PCR rounds ran with TRBV1-TRBV30 forward primers and a C-beta reverse primer. Via MiXCR, TCRdb re-called the multiplex PCR reads, giving one row per CDR3 protein. This table holds 37,000 or so distinct CDR3 sequences, roughly 73% found once. The study, taken as a whole, reports: It was in tumors, not blood, that the top-250-clone fraction was significantly higher (p = 0.039). Between tumor regions, pairs overlapped more than tumor-adjacent and tumor-blood pairs did.

Ten or more counts support this clonotype. Its antigen is as yet unknown. The gene calls are TRBV29-1 and TRBJ2-1; 7 bases match TRBD2. The receptor was isolated from a middle-aged man with primary liver carcinoma and hepatitis B virus infection. The specimen was tumor-adjacent normal liver tissue. CDR3 protein: CSVLSGVAGQFF. CDR3 DNA sequence: TGCAGCGTATTAAGCGGGGTGGCAGGGCAGTTCTTC.